This passage covers 13 T cell receptor beta chains from one sample sequenced in a study of liver allograft versus peripheral blood T cells. Study background: Intrahepatic T cell receptor repertoires from transplanted livers were compared against repertoires in recipients' peripheral blood.

MiXCR, applied by TCRdb to the reads, yields one record per CDR3 protein. The data show about 8,300 distinct CDR3 sequences, 15% seen once. The receptors were gathered from a human patient who had a liver transplant. Some T cells may arise from the graft donor.

This clonotype counts as medium-sized. The J gene is TRBJ2-7, the V gene TRBV29-1; tentatively, D is TRBD1 or TRBD2 (6 bases each). V lost 3 bases and J lost 3, with 9 bases in between. Germline CDR1 SQVTM, CDR2 ANQGSEA. The CDR3 loop spans 12 amino acids. DNA for the CDR3: TGCAGCGTTGAGCGGGACAACTACGAGCAGTACTTC. Translated: CSVERDNYEQYF.

The V and J genes are TRBV7-2 and TRBJ2-7; perhaps TRBD2 as D (5 bases). This CDR3 has 14 residues. The V gene lost 2 bases and the J gene lost 0 bases, with 8 bases spanning the gap. Germline V gene data show CDR1 as SGHTA and CDR2 as FQGNSA. As DNA, the CDR3 is TGTGCCAGCAGCTTACCCGGGATCTCCTACGAGCAGTACTTC. Its protein is CASSLPGISYEQYF. The whole variable domain, filled in from reference TRBV7-2 and TRBJ2-7, reads GAGVSQSPSNKVTEKGKDVELRCDPISGHTALYWYRQSLGQGLEFLIYFQGNSAPDKSGLPSDRFSAERTGGSVSTLTIQRTQQEDSAVYLCASSLPGISYEQYFGPGTRLTVT.

This clonotype was detected ten times or more. V usage is TRBV6-2 or TRBV6-3 and J usage is TRBJ2-5; tentatively, D is TRBD1 (6 bases). There are 13 residues in the CDR3. V was cut by 5 bases and J by 7 bases, with 14 bases left in between. Germline lookup yields CDR1 MNHEY and CDR2 SVGEGT. CDR3 region: CASSEQGVGTQYF. The CDR3 DNA sequence: TGTGCCAGCAGTGAACAGGGAGTGGGGACCCAGTACTTC.

This clonotype is medium-sized by share. The gene calls are TRBV6-6 and TRBJ2-7; D tentatively fits TRBD1 or TRBD2 (5 bases each). The CDR3 has 16 amino acids. The V gene lost 4 bases and the J gene lost 3 bases, with 19 bases spanning the gap. Germline V gene lookup returns CDR1 MNHNY and CDR2 SVGAGI (reference sequence). The CDR3, as DNA: TGTGCCAGCAGTTCATCACCGGGACCGCATCTCTACGAGCAGTACTTC. Its protein is CASSSSPGPHLYEQYF.

The chain has TRBV3-1 and TRBJ1-1; perhaps TRBD1 as D (5 bases). The CDR3 has 13 residues. Trimming left V 0 bases short and J 8 bases short, with 10 bases between. Germline V lookup: CDR1 LGHDT, CDR2 YNNKEL (reference sequence). CDR3 nucleotide sequence: TGTGCCAGCAGCCAAGATGGGGCATTCGAAGCTTTCTTT. The encoded protein is CASSQDGAFEAFF.

This clonotype was observed a handful of times. J is TRBJ2-3 and V is TRBV20-1; TRBD2 aligns across 8 bases. V shed 3 bases and J 5 bases; nucleotides not matched to a gene: 7. There are 14 residues in the CDR3. From germline, CDR1 is DFQATT and CDR2 SNEGSKA (reference sequence). CDR3: CSASFGGARDTQYF. The DNA of the CDR3 is TGCAGTGCTAGCTTCGGGGGGGCCAGAGATACGCAGTATTTT.

The chain has TRBV20-1 and TRBJ1-2; D perhaps matches TRBD1 (5 bases). Germline V CDR1 and CDR2: DFQATT, SNEGSKA (reference sequence). V was trimmed by 1 base and J by 4 bases, leaving 13 bases between them. The CDR3 is 14 amino acids. For the CDR3, the DNA is TGCAGTGCTAGAGCTCCCGGGGACCCCTATGGCTACACCTTC. Protein: CSARAPGDPYGYTF.

This clonotype has at least ten counts. J is TRBJ2-7 and V is TRBV28, with D uncertain. The CDR3 consists of 12 residues. V dropped 5 bases and J dropped 3 bases, with 8 bases sitting between them. CDR1 and CDR2 from the germline V gene are MDHEN and SYDVKM. CDR3 sequence reads: CASSGNLYEQYF. The CDR3 coding sequence is TGTGCCAGCAGTGGGAATCTCTACGAGCAGTACTTC. Drawing the rest from reference TRBV28 and TRBJ2-7, the complete variable domain is DVKVTQSSRYLVKRTGEKVFLECVQDMDHENMFWYRQDPGLGLRLIYFSYDVKMKEKGDIPEGYSVSREKKERFSLILESASTNQTSMYLCASSGNLYEQYFGPGTRLTVT.

The chain recombines TRBV7-3 with TRBJ2-5; no clear D. The CDR3 consists of 13 residues. V was cut by 2 bases and J by 3 bases, with 7 bases left in between. The germline gives CDR1 SGHTA, CDR2 FQGTGA. This CDR3 is CASSLGRKETQYF. DNA for the CDR3: TGTGCCAGCAGCTTAGGACGCAAAGAGACCCAGTACTTC.

This clonotype is judged medium-sized. This sequence joins TRBV29-1 and TRBJ2-1, with D perhaps matching TRBD2 (6 bases). CDR1 SQVTM and CDR2 ANQGSEA come from the germline V gene. The CDR3 totals 16 residues. The V end was cut by 1 base, the J end by 2 bases, with 15 bases between. CDR3 loop: CSVEGQGLGAYNEQFF. Written as DNA, the CDR3 is TGCAGCGTTGAAGGCCAGGGACTGGGAGCCTACAATGAGCAGTTCTTC.

The chain recombines TRBV28 with TRBJ2-7, with a tentative D call TRBD2 (5 bases). The length of the CDR3 is 14 residues. Trimming removed 4 bases from V and 3 bases from J, with 13 bases in between. Per germline, CDR1 MDHEN and CDR2 SYDVKM. The CDR3 loop is CASSSPGMNYEQYF. The CDR3 DNA reads as TGTGCCAGCAGTTCTCCGGGGATGAACTACGAGCAGTACTTC.

This clonotype was detected many times. This chain's CDR3 is CASSYPRTGSWNTEAFF. CDR3 sequence (DNA): TGTGCCAGCAGCTACCCCCGGACAGGGTCGTGGAACACTGAAGCTTTCTTT. The rearrangement uses TRBV12-3 or TRBV12-4 and TRBJ1-1; 8 positions agree with TRBD1. V gave up 6 bases and J gave up 1 base; unmatched junction bases: 13. The CDR3 has 17 residues.

By its share, this clonotype is medium-sized. The CDR3 spells CSAEGAQSYNEQFF. The CDR3 DNA is TGCAGCGCCGAGGGCGCACAGTCCTACAATGAGCAGTTCTTC. The chain carries TRBV29-1 and TRBJ2-1; TRBD2 might be the D (5 bases). Germline V lookup: CDR1 SQVTM, CDR2 ANQGSEA. This CDR3 contains 14 residues. V was shortened by 7 bases and J by 1 base, with 14 bases between the two germline ends.